This TCR beta chain came from a study of T cells in Graves' hyperthyroidism and ophthalmopathy. Amplification of TCR beta CDR3 regions used RNA as the template. The TCR CDR3 was amplified in a first-round RT-PCR using the HTBI primer set. MiXCR was run by TCRdb on the multiplex PCR reads, yielding one entry per CDR3 protein. The sample has around 480,000 distinct CDR3 sequences, 14% seen once. The CDR3 has 19 amino acids. Germline lookup yields CDR1 LGHDT and CDR2 YNNKEL (reference sequence). V was clipped by 0 bases and J by 2 bases; unmatched bases: 10. Note on this clonotype: Its antigen is undetermined.

Study-level results: Most clonotypes that expanded in the thyroid above 0.001 also showed up in blood.

The sequencing input was blood. The sequence came from a woman aged 18-30 years with Graves' hyperthyroidism. The chain couples TRBV3-1 to TRBJ2-6; 7 bases are shared with TRBD1. CDR3 sequence: CASSQERTGPLAGANVLTF. The DNA for the CDR3 is TGTGCCAGCAGCCAAGAAAGGACAGGTCCATTGGCTGGGGCCAACGTCCTGACTTTC.